The 3 T cell receptor beta chains presented below share a single source sample, sequenced in a study of CD8 T cells in Susac syndrome. Reverse transcription of roughly 0.5 to 1 ug RNA was performed with random hexamers. A single record per CDR3 protein comes from TCRdb applying MiXCR to the immunoSEQ multiplex PCR reads. The table lists fewer than 350,000 distinct CDR3 sequences, roughly 85% of them singletons. What was sequenced was CD8+ T cells from PBMCs. The receptors were gathered from a human donor with multiple sclerosis.

V usage is TRBV4-3 and J usage is TRBJ2-7, with 7 bases lining up with TRBD2. The CDR3 covers 17 residues. V lost 1 base, J lost 0 bases, and 9 bases stayed unmatched. Germline V gives CDR1 LGHNA, CDR2 YSLEER. CDR3 residues: CASSQVSVAGVSYEQYF. CDR3 coding DNA: TGCGCCAGCAGCCAAGTATCAGTCGCGGGAGTCTCCTACGAGCAGTACTTC.

V is TRBV20-1 and J is TRBJ1-5; D gene uncertain. The CDR3 is 17 residues long. Trimming took off 3 bases at V and 3 bases at J, with 21 bases between the two ends. Germline V gives CDR1 DFQATT, CDR2 SNEGSKA (reference sequence). The CDR3 reads CSASRSREAEHNQPQHF. The CDR3 DNA sequence: TGCAGTGCTAGTAGATCTCGCGAAGCCGAACACAATCAGCCCCAGCATTTT.

The chain links TRBV9 to TRBJ2-1; tentatively, D is TRBD2 (6 bases). The CDR3 is 14 amino acids. CDR1 and CDR2 from the germline V gene are SGDLS and YYNGEE. V shed 0 bases and J shed 9 bases, with 13 bases lying between them. The CDR3: CASSVVTSLGEQFF. CDR3 DNA sequence: TGTGCCAGCAGCGTAGTTACTAGCCTAGGTGAGCAGTTCTTC.